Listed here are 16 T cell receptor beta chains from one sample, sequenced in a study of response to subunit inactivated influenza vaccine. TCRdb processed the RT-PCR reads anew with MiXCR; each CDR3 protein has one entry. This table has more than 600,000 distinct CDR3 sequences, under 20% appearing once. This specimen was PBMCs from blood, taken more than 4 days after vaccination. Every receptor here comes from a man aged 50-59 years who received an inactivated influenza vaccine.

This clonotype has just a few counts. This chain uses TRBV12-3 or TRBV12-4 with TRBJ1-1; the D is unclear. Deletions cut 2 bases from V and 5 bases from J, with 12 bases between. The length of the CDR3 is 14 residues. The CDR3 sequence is CASSLSGRSTEAFF. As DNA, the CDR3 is TGTGCCAGCAGTTTAAGTGGCAGGTCGACTGAAGCTTTCTTT.

Here the CDR3 reads CASSPLDPGELFF. The CDR3 DNA is TGTGCCAGCAGCCCACTAGATCCCGGGGAGCTGTTTTTT. The rearrangement uses TRBV9 and TRBJ2-2; D may be TRBD2 (5 bases). The germline V gene encodes CDR1 SGDLS and CDR2 YYNGEE. Trimming took off 4 bases at V and 6 bases at J, with 10 bases between the two ends. The CDR3 runs 13 residues.

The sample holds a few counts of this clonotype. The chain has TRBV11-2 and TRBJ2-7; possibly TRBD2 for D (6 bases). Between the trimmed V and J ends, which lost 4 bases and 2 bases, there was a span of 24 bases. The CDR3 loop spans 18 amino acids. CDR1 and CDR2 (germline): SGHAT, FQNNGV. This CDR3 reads CASSSEGLRRGVPYEQYF. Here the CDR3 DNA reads TGTGCCAGCAGCTCCGAGGGCCTTCGGAGGGGTGTCCCCTACGAGCAGTACTTC.

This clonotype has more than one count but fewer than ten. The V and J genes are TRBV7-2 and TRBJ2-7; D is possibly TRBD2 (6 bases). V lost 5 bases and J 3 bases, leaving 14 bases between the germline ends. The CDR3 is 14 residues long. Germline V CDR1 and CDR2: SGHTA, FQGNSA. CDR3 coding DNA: TGTGCCAGCAGCCCTCGGTCGGGAGACTACGAGCAGTACTTC. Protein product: CASSPRSGDYEQYF.

In nucleotides, the CDR3 is TGCAGTGCCAGCAGTAGGGGCGTTCAGCCCCAGCATTTT. Its translation is CSASSRGVQPQHF. V is TRBV20-1 and J is TRBJ1-5, with a weak D call TRBD1 (5 bases). With 6 bases removed from V and 6 bases from J, the gap between germline ends came to 15 bases. Germline lookup yields CDR1 DFQATT and CDR2 SNEGSKA (reference sequence). CDR3 length: 13 amino acids.

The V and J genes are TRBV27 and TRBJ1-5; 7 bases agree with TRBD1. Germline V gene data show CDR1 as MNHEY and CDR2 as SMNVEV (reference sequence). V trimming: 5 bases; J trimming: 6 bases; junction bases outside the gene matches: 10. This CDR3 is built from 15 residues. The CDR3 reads CASSLTGQAIQPQHF. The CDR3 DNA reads TGTGCCAGCAGTCTCACCGGACAGGCCATTCAGCCCCAGCATTTT.

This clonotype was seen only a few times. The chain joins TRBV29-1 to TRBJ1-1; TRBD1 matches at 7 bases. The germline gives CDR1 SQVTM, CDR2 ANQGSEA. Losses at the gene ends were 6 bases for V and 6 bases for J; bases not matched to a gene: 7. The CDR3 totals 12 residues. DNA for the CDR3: TGCAGCGTCGGTCAGGGGGTCGCTGAAGCTTTCTTT. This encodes CSVGQGVAEAFF.

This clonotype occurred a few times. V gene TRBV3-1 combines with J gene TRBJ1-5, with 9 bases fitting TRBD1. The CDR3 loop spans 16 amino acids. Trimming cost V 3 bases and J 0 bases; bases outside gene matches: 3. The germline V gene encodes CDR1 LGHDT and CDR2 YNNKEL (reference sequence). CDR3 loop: CASSQGQGPSNQPQHF. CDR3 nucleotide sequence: TGTGCCAGCAGCCAGGGACAGGGTCCTAGCAATCAGCCCCAGCATTTT.

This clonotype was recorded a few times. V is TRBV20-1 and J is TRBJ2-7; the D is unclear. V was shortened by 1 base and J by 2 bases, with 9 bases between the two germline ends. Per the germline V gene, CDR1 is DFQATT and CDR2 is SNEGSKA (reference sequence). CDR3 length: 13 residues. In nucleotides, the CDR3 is TGCAGTGCTAGAGTGGGCCTAGCCTACGAGCAGTACTTC. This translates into CSARVGLAYEQYF.

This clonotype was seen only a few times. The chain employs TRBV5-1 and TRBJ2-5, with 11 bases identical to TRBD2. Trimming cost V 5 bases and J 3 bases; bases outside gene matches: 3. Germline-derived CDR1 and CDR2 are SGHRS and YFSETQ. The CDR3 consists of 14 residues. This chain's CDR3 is CASRPGLAEETQYF. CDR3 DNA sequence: TGCGCCAGCAGGCCGGGACTAGCGGAAGAGACCCAGTACTTC.

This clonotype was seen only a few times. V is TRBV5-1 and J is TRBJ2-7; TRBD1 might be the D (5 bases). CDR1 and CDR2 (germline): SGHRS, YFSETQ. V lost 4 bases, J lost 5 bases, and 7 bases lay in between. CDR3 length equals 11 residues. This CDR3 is CASSGHDEQYF. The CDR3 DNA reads TGCGCCAGCAGCGGACACGACGAGCAGTACTTC.

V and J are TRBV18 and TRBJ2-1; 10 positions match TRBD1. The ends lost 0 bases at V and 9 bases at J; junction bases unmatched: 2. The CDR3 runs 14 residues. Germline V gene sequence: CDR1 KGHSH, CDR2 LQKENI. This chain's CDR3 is CASSPPGTGAEQFF. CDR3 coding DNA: TGTGCCAGCTCACCACCCGGGACAGGGGCTGAGCAGTTCTTC.

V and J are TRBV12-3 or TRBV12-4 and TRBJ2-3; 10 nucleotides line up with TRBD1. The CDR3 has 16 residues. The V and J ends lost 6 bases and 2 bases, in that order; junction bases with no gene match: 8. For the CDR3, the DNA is TGTGCCAGCAGACCCCCGACAGGGGGCCCCACAGATACGCAGTATTTT. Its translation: CASRPPTGGPTDTQYF.

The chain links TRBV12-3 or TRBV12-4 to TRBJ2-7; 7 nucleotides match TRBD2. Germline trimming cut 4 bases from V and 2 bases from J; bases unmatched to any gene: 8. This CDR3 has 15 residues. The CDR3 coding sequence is TGTGCCAGCAGTTGGGGGGGGGGAGGCCCCTACGAGCAGTACTTC. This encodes CASSWGGGGPYEQYF.

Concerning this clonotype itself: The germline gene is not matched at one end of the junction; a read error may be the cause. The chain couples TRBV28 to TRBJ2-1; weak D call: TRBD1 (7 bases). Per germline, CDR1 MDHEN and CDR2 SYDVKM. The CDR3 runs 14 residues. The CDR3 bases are TGTGCCAGCAATTTAGACAGGGAGGCGAATGAGCAGTTCTTC. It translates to CASNLDREANEQFF.

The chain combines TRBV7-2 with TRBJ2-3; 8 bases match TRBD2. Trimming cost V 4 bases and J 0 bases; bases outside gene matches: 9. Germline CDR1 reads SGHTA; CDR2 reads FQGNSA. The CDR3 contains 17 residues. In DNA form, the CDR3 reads TGTGCCAGCAGCTCCCGCGGACTAGCTGCAAGCACAGATACGCAGTATTTT. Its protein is CASSSRGLAASTDTQYF. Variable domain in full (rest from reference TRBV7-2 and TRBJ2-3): GAGVSQSPSNKVTEKGKDVELRCDPISGHTALYWYRQSLGQGLEFLIYFQGNSAPDKSGLPSDRFSAERTGGSVSTLTIQRTQQEDSAVYLCASSSRGLAASTDTQYFGPGTRLTVL.